Presented here are 23 T cell receptor beta chains from one specimen sequenced in a study of blood T cell repertoires in COVID-19. The data were produced by immunoSEQ multiplex PCR, yet TCRdb's version contains in-frame clones alone and is incomplete. Of around 170,000 clones listed, less than 90% are singletons. Sequenced input: peripheral blood. The receptors originated from a man aged 18 to 35 with active or convalescent COVID-19.

This clone was counted a single time. The chain carries TRBV5-1 and TRBJ1-6; D not resolved. This CDR3 region has 14 residues. Germline V gives CDR1 SGHRS, CDR2 YFSETQ. Deletions cut 2 bases from V and 7 bases from J, with 10 bases between. This CDR3 is CASSFEYWNSPLHF. The CDR3 nucleotides are TGCGCCAGCAGCTTTGAATACTGGAATTCACCCCTCCACTTT.

This chain uses TRBV11-3 with TRBJ2-2; the D is unclear. CDR1 is SGHNT, CDR2 YENEEA, per germline. The CDR3 is 15 residues long. The V end was cut by 1 base, the J end by 0 bases, with 6 bases between. Written as DNA, the CDR3 is TGTGCCAGCAGCTTAGGACTGACGAACACCGGGGAGCTGTTTTTT. Amino acids: CASSLGLTNTGELFF.

The chain joins TRBV6-1 to TRBJ2-2; D possibly corresponds to TRBD1 (6 bases). Germline CDR1 and CDR2: MNHNS and SASEGT. The germline V and J ends were trimmed by 1 base and 6 bases, with 9 bases remaining between them. The CDR3 is made up of 14 amino acids. The CDR3 region has the DNA TGTGCCAGCAGTGAAGTGGGGGCACCCGGGGAGCTGTTTTTT. It translates to CASSEVGAPGELFF.

V is TRBV7-8 and J is TRBJ1-6; D perhaps matches TRBD1 (6 bases). From germline, CDR1 is SGHVS and CDR2 FQNEAQ. V was cut by 0 bases and J by 10 bases, with 13 bases left in between. CDR3 length: 15 residues. The CDR3 bases are TGTGCCAGCAGCTTAGCCGGGACAATGGTATCACCCCTCCACTTT. Translating it yields CASSLAGTMVSPLHF.

In the case of this clone: Other DNA sequences in the sample encode the same CDR3. V and J are TRBV4-1 and TRBJ2-7; no clear D gene. The germline V gene encodes CDR1 MGHRA and CDR2 YSYEKL. The CDR3 is made up of 14 amino acids. V was clipped by 0 bases and J by 4 bases, with 10 bases between them. The CDR3 bases are TGCGCCAGCAGCCAAGATCGGCGAGGATACGAGCAGTACTTC. This translates into CASSQDRRGYEQYF.

The chain couples TRBV3-1 (or the pseudogene TRBV3-2) to TRBJ2-1; TRBD2 matches at 9 bases. CDR3 length: 16 residues. Germline lookup yields CDR1 LGHDT and CDR2 YNNKEL (reference sequence). The J segment lost 6 bases and the V segment lost 1 base, leaving 7 bases of the junction unmatched. CDR3 amino acids: CASSQGSRGGRNEQFF. CDR3 bases: TGTGCCAGCAGCCAAGGCTCGCGGGGGGGCCGCAATGAGCAGTTCTTC.

The chain has TRBV5-6 and TRBJ2-2; 7 positions agree with TRBD1. J was trimmed by 5 bases and V by 4 bases; bases with no gene match: 14. Germline CDR1 is SGHDT and CDR2 is YYEEEE. The CDR3 contains 17 residues. CDR3 protein: CASSQTRLQGNTGELFF. CDR3 DNA sequence: TGTGCCAGCAGCCAAACCAGGTTACAGGGGAATACCGGGGAGCTGTTTTTT.

V is TRBV6-5 and J is TRBJ1-2; the match to TRBD1 covers 7 bases. Unmatched junction bases numbered 6, after V lost 5 bases and J lost 6 bases. In germline, CDR1 is MNHEY, CDR2 SVGAGI. This CDR3 is built from 13 residues. The CDR3, as DNA: TGTGCCAGCAGTCGTCAACAGGGGAATGGCTACACCTTC. This sequence encodes CASSRQQGNGYTF.

The chain is built from TRBV6-5 and TRBJ2-6; the D is unclear. From germline, CDR1 is MNHEY and CDR2 SVGAGI. Trimming shortened V by 2 bases and J by 0 bases, and 5 bases separated the two germline ends. CDR3 length equals 15 residues. The CDR3 coding sequence is TGTGCCAGCAGTTACGCAGGCTCTGGGGCCAACGTCCTGACTTTC. This gives the protein CASSYAGSGANVLTF.

The chain carries TRBV27 and TRBJ1-2; TRBD1 matches at 8 bases. Germline CDR1 reads MNHEY; CDR2 reads SMNVEV (reference sequence). The CDR3 has 15 residues. The junction had 6 bases not matched to a gene; V was cut back by 6 bases and J by 0 bases. The CDR3 loop reads CASRRTGKANYGYTF. The CDR3, as DNA: TGTGCCAGCAGAAGGACAGGGAAAGCTAACTATGGCTACACCTTC.

This rearrangement joins TRBV5-6 to TRBJ1-2; D is uncertain. Germline loops: CDR1 SGHDT, CDR2 YYEEEE. The CDR3 totals 14 residues. The V end lost 1 base, the J end lost 0 bases, and 7 bases lay between the germline ends. CDR3 in amino acids: CASSLITANYGYTF. CDR3 DNA sequence: TGTGCCAGCAGCTTGATTACAGCTAACTATGGCTACACCTTC.

V is TRBV3-1 (or the pseudogene TRBV3-2) and J is TRBJ2-5; 12 nucleotides align to TRBD2. The V gene's germline CDR1 is LGHDT and CDR2 YNNKEL (reference sequence). Trimming cost V 1 base and J 5 bases; bases outside gene matches: 14. CDR3 length: 19 amino acids. CDR3 sequence reads: CASSQGVSTSGSLRETQYF. Written as DNA, the CDR3 is TGTGCCAGCAGCCAAGGGGTATCGACTAGCGGGAGTTTGCGGGAGACCCAGTACTTC.

The V gene is TRBV11-2, the J gene TRBJ2-1, with D unclear. Trimming shortened V by 3 bases and J by 0 bases, and 9 bases separated the two germline ends. Germline CDR1 reads SGHAT; CDR2 reads FQNNGV. The CDR3 runs to 15 residues. Here the CDR3 reads CASSLVRGSYNEQFF. The CDR3 region has the DNA TGTGCCAGCAGCTTGGTGCGCGGCTCCTACAATGAGCAGTTCTTC.

The J gene is TRBJ1-1, the V gene TRBV2; no definite D call. Trimming took off 1 base at V and 0 bases at J, with 9 bases between the two ends. CDR3 length: 15 amino acids. The germline CDR1 and CDR2 sequences are SNHLY and FYNNEI. The CDR3 DNA reads TGTGCCAGCAGTGAAGGGCGGAACATGAACACTGAAGCTTTCTTT. It encodes CASSEGRNMNTEAFF.

This clone was counted only a few times. The chain links TRBV7-2 to TRBJ1-4; weak D call: TRBD1 (6 bases). Germline values: CDR1 SGHTA, CDR2 FQGNSA. The CDR3 runs 15 residues. Trimming shortened V by 1 base and J by 4 bases, and 10 bases separated the two germline ends. CDR3 bases: TGTGCCAGCAGCTTAGTTACAGGGTATAATGAAAAACTGTTTTTT. This gives the protein CASSLVTGYNEKLFF.

This chain uses TRBV3-1 (or the pseudogene TRBV3-2) with TRBJ1-4, with D unresolved. The CDR3 runs 11 residues. Trimming took off 4 bases at V and 5 bases at J, with 2 bases between the two ends. Germline CDR1 is LGHDT and CDR2 is YNNKEL (reference sequence). The CDR3 DNA is TGTGCCAGCAGCCTAAATGAAAAACTGTTTTTT. Protein sequence: CASSLNEKLFF.

This chain connects TRBV27 to TRBJ1-2; TRBD1 aligns across 8 bases. Per germline, CDR1 MNHEY and CDR2 SMNVEV (reference sequence). The CDR3 is made up of 15 amino acids. After removal of 6 bases from V and 7 bases from J, the junction contained 13 bases not matched to a gene. The CDR3 spells CASRAPHRGLSGYTF. CDR3 nucleotides: TGTGCCAGCAGGGCCCCACACAGGGGGTTAAGTGGCTACACCTTC.

V is TRBV6-5 and J is TRBJ2-7; 8 bases align to TRBD1. Trimming took 4 bases from V and 0 from J; bases not matched to a gene: 5. Per the germline V gene, CDR1 is MNHEY and CDR2 is SVGAGI. The length of the CDR3 is 15 residues. CDR3 loop: CASSFRQGSSYEQYF. The DNA for the CDR3 is TGTGCCAGCAGTTTCCGACAGGGGTCCTCCTACGAGCAGTACTTC.

The V and J genes are TRBV6-5 and TRBJ2-7; 7 nucleotides match TRBD2. The CDR3 contains 14 residues. The V segment lost 5 bases and the J segment 2 bases; nucleotides outside the gene matches: 6. Germline CDR1 is MNHEY and CDR2 is SVGAGI. The CDR3 DNA follows: TGTGCCAGCAGTCCCACTAGCGACCCCTACGAGCAGTACTTC. It specifies CASSPTSDPYEQYF.

The V call is TRBV2, the J call TRBJ1-4; the match to TRBD1 covers 7 bases. Germline trimming cut 6 bases from V and 8 bases from J; bases unmatched to any gene: 9. There are 14 residues in the CDR3. The V gene's germline CDR1 is SNHLY and CDR2 FYNNEI. The CDR3 DNA sequence: TGTGCCAGCAGCACCGGGACAGCCTCCGAAAAACTGTTTTTT. Its protein product is CASSTGTASEKLFF.

The J gene is TRBJ2-2, the V gene TRBV3-1 (or the pseudogene TRBV3-2); 11 nucleotides align to TRBD2. J gave up 2 bases and V 1 base, and 3 bases lay outside the gene matches. The CDR3 runs 17 residues. In germline, CDR1 is LGHDT, CDR2 YNNKEL (reference sequence). CDR3 nucleotides: TGTGCCAGCAGCCAAGTGACTAGCGGGGTAAACACCGGGGAGCTGTTTTTT. The encoded protein is CASSQVTSGVNTGELFF.

The chain joins TRBV18 to TRBJ1-2; the D is unclear. CDR1 and CDR2 from the germline V gene are KGHSH and LQKENI. The V end was cut by 2 bases, the J end by 0 bases, with 10 bases between. The length of the CDR3 is 15 residues. DNA for the CDR3: TGTGCCAGCTCACCAGGTACAGATCCTAACTATGGCTACACCTTC. Protein: CASSPGTDPNYGYTF.

The chain combines TRBV2 with TRBJ1-6; TRBD1 agrees at 10 bases. V shed 5 bases, J shed 7 bases, and the junction held 5 bases outside the gene matches. The CDR3 totals 15 residues. Looked up from germline, CDR1 is SNHLY and CDR2 is FYNNEI. The CDR3 DNA reads as TGTGCCAGCAGTTACCGACAGGGGGCAAATTCACCCCTCCACTTT. It translates to CASSYRQGANSPLHF.